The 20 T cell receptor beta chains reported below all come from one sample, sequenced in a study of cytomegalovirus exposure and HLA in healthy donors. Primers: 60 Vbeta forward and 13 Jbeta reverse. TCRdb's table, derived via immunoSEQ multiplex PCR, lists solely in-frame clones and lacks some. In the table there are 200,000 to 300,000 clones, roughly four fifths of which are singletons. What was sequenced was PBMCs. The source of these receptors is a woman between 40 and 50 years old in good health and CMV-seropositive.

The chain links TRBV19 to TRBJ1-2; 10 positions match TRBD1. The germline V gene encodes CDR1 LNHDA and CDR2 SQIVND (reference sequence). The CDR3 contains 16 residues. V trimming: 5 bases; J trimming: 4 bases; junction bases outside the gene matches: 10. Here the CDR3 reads CASSPLDRGLGYGYTF. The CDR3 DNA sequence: TGTGCCAGTAGTCCCCTCGACAGGGGGCTGGGCTATGGCTACACCTTC.

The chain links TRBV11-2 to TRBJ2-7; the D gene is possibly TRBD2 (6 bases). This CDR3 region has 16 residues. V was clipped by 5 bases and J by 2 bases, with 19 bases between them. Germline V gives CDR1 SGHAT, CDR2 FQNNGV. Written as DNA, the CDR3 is TGTGCCAGCAGCCTCGGAGGTGGTAGCGGCACCTACGAGCAGTACTTC. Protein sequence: CASSLGGGSGTYEQYF.

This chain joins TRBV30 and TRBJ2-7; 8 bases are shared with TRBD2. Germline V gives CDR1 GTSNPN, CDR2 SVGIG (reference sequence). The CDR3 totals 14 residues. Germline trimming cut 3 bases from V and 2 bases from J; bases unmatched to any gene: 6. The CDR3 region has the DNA TGTGCCTGGAGCCTTACTAGCGGCCCCTACGAGCAGTACTTC. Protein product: CAWSLTSGPYEQYF.

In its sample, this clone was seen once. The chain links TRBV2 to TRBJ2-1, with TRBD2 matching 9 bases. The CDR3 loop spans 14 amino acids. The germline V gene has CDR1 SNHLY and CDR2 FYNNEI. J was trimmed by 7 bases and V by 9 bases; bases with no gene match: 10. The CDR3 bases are TGTGCCAGTAATATAGCGGGAGCTTGGAATGAGCAGTTCTTC. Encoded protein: CASNIAGAWNEQFF.

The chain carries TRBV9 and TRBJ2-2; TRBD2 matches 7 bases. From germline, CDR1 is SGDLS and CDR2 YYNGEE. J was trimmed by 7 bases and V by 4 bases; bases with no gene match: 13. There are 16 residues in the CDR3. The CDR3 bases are TGTGCCAGCAGCCCCCCCGGCGGGAGATTTGGCGGGGAGCTGTTTTTT. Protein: CASSPPGGRFGGELFF.

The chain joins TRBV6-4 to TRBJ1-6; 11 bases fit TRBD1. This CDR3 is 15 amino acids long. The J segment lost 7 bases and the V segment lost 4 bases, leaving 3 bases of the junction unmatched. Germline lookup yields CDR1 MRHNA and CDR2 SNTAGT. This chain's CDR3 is CASSAGTGGNSPLHF. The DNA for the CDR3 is TGTGCCAGCAGTGCCGGGACAGGGGGGAATTCACCCCTCCACTTT.

The CDR3 region is CASSLGFGDSGNTIYF. The CDR3 DNA reads TGTGCCAGCAGCTTAGGTTTCGGAGACTCTGGAAACACCATATATTTT. The rearrangement joins TRBV13 to TRBJ1-3; D not resolved. The CDR3 runs to 16 residues. V was pared by 0 bases and J by 0 bases, with 9 bases between. In germline, CDR1 is PRHDT, CDR2 FYEKMQ (reference sequence). Together with reference TRBV13 and TRBJ1-3, the CDR3 gives the full variable domain: AAGVIQSPRHLIKEKRETATLKCYPIPRHDTVYWYQQGPGQDPQFLISFYEKMQSDKGSIPDRFSAQQFSDYHSELNMSSLELGDSALYFCASSLGFGDSGNTIYFGEGSWLTVV.

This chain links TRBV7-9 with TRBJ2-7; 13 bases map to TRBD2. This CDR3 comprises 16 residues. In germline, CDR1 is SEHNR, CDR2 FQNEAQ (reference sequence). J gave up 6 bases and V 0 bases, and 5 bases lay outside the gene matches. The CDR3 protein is CASSLAGTSGIAEQYF. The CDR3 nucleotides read TGTGCCAGCAGCTTAGCCGGGACTAGCGGGATTGCCGAGCAGTACTTC.

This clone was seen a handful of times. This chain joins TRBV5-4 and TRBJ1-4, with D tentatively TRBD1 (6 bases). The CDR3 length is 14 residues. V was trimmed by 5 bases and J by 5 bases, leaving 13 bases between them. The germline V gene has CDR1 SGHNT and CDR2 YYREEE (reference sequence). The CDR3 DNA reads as TGTGCCAGCAGTATCTCAGGGGCGAATGAAAAACTGTTTTTT. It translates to CASSISGANEKLFF.

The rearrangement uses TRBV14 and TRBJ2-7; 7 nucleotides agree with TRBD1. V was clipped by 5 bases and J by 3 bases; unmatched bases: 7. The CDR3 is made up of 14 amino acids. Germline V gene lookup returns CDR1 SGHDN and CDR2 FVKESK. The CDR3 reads CASSWDSNSYEQYF. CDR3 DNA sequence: TGTGCCAGCAGCTGGGACAGCAATAGCTACGAGCAGTACTTC.

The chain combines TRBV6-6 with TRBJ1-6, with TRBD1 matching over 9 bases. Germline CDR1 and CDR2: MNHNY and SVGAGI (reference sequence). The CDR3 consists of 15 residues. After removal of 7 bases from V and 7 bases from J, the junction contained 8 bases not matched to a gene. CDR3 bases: TGTGCCAGCACCCTCACAGGGGGCGGCAATTCACCCCTCCACTTT. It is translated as CASTLTGGGNSPLHF.

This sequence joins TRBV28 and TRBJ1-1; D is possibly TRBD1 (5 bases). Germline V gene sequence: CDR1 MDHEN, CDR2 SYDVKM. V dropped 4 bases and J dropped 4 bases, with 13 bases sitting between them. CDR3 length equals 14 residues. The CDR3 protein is CASSSRGGGTEAFF. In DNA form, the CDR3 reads TGTGCCAGCAGTTCTCGGGGGGGAGGCACTGAAGCTTTCTTT.

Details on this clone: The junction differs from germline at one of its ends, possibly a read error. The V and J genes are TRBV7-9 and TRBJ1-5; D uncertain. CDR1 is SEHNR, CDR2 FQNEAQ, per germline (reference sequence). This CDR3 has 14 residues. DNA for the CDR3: TGTTCCAGCAGCCTCTCGGGAGGGAAACAGCCCCAGCATTTT. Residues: CSSSLSGGKQPQHF.

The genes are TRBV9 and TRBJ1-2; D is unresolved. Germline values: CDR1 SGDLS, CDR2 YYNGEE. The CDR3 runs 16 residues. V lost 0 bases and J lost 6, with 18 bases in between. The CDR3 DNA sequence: TGTGCCAGCAGCGTAGCCCAAAGGGAGTTTAGCGATGGCTACACCTTC. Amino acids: CASSVAQREFSDGYTF.

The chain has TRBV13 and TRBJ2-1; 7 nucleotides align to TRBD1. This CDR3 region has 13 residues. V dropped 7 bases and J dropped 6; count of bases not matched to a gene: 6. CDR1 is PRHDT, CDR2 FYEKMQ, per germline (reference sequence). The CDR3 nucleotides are TGTGCCAGCACCACCCCAGGGGGCAATGAGCAGTTCTTC. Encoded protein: CASTTPGGNEQFF.

The CDR3 spells CASSGQKGAQYF. The CDR3, as DNA: TGTGCCAGCAGTGGGCAGAAAGGGGCCCAGTACTTC. V gene TRBV6-4 combines with J gene TRBJ2-5, with D perhaps matching TRBD1 (5 bases). The V gene's germline CDR1 is MRHNA and CDR2 SNTAGT. V was pared by 4 bases and J by 9 bases, with 12 bases between. The CDR3 sequence is 12 residues long.

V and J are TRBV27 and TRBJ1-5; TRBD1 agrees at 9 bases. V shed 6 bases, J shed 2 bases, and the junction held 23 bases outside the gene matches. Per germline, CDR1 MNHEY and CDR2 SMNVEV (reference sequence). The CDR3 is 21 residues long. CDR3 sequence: CASSPFYTPGTGLGGNQPQHF. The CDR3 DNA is TGTGCCAGCAGCCCTTTCTATACCCCCGGGACAGGGTTAGGCGGCAATCAGCCCCAGCATTTT.

This CDR3 is CASTRPPRSVEGIETQYF. The CDR3 nucleotides read TGTGCCAGTACCCGCCCCCCGCGTTCCGTGGAGGGTATAGAAACCCAGTACTTC. The chain couples TRBV21-1 to TRBJ2-5; TRBD2, the table's D call, lacks a check against the DNA. TRBV21-1 is listed as a pseudogene. CDR3 length: 18 amino acids.

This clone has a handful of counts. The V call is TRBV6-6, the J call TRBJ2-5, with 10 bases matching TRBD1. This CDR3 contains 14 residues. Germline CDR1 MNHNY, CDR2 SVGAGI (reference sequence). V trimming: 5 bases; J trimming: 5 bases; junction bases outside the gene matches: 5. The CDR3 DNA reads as TGTGCCAGCAGTCCCGGACAGGGGGTTGAGACCCAGTACTTC. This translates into CASSPGQGVETQYF.

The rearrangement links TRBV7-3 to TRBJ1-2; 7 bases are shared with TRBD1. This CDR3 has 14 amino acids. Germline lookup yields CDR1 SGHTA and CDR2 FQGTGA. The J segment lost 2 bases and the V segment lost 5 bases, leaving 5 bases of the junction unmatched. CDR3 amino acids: CASSPGTENYGYTF. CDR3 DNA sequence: TGTGCCAGCAGCCCCGGGACAGAGAACTATGGCTACACCTTC. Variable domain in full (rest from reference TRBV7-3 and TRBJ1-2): GAGVSQTPSNKVTEKGKYVELRCDPISGHTALYWYRQSLGQGPEFLIYFQGTGAADDSGLPNDRFFAVRPEGSVSTLKIQRTERGDSAVYLCASSPGTENYGYTFGSGTRLTVV.